These 11 T cell receptor beta chains came from one sample sequenced in a study of shared clonotypes between healthy human individuals. Libraries were prepared by immunoSEQ multiplex PCR; TCRdb keeps only in-frame clonotypes and omits some of them. The sample contains a few million clones, approximately 95% of which appear only once. Sequencing input: naive CD4+ T cells from PBMCs. Subset specified: CD45RA+ positively selected. These receptors were obtained from a man between 18 and 35 years old in good health. Some clones in this sample may be carry-over from other donors' samples.

The chain recombines TRBV28 with TRBJ1-1, with a tentative D call TRBD1 (6 bases). Trimming left V 6 bases short and J 11 bases short, with 22 bases between. Germline V lookup: CDR1 MDHEN, CDR2 SYDVKM. The CDR3 has 14 amino acids. Here the CDR3 reads CASRTPGEGGYAFF. CDR3 bases: TGTGCCAGCAGAACGCCGGGGGAGGGGGGTTATGCTTTCTTT.

CDR3 DNA: TGTGCCAGCAGCCCCTATAGCGAAGCTGGAAACACCATATATTTT. Translating gives CASSPYSEAGNTIYF. The chain couples TRBV9 to TRBJ1-3, with no clear D. The germline gives CDR1 SGDLS, CDR2 YYNGEE. Trimming took off 4 bases at V and 2 bases at J, with 13 bases between the two ends. This CDR3 is 15 amino acids long.

V and J are TRBV5-8 and TRBJ1-4, with no clear D. The V and J ends lost 7 bases and 0 bases respectively, with 13 bases between them. This CDR3 has 15 amino acids. Germline V gives CDR1 SGHTS, CDR2 YDEGEE. Here the CDR3 DNA reads TGTGCCAGCTTCGGGAGGCGAGCAACTAATGAAAAACTGTTTTTT. Its protein product is CASFGRRATNEKLFF.

Worth noting for this clone: Other DNA sequences in this specimen translate into the identical CDR3. J is TRBJ2-7 and V is TRBV28; D not certain. The CDR3 totals 11 residues. V lost 5 bases and J lost 4, with 6 bases in between. The germline V gene encodes CDR1 MDHEN and CDR2 SYDVKM. CDR3 loop: CASSPRYEQYF. In nucleotides, the CDR3 is TGTGCCAGCAGTCCGCGGTACGAGCAGTACTTC.

This sequence joins TRBV27 and TRBJ1-5, with D possibly being TRBD1 (6 bases). In germline, CDR1 is MNHEY, CDR2 SMNVEV (reference sequence). Between the trimmed V and J ends, which lost 5 bases and 4 bases, there was a span of 15 bases. This CDR3 has 15 amino acids. The CDR3 loop is CASSARDTRNQPQHF. CDR3 bases: TGTGCCAGCAGTGCCCGGGACACTAGAAATCAGCCCCAGCATTTT.

This chain joins TRBV5-1 and TRBJ2-5, with D tentatively TRBD1 (5 bases). Germline CDR1 SGHRS, CDR2 YFSETQ. V lost 0 bases, J lost 5 bases, and 17 bases lay in between. There are 16 residues in the CDR3. The CDR3 loop reads CASSLGPINPGETQYF. The CDR3 bases are TGCGCCAGCAGCTTGGGGCCTATCAACCCAGGGGAGACCCAGTACTTC.

This sequence joins TRBV2 and TRBJ1-2, with 8 bases matching TRBD1. The CDR3 totals 15 residues. In germline, CDR1 is SNHLY, CDR2 FYNNEI. The junction had 5 bases not matched to a gene; V was cut back by 3 bases and J by 2 bases. This CDR3 reads CASSDQGATNYGYTF. DNA of the CDR3: TGTGCCAGCAGTGACCAGGGGGCCACCAACTATGGCTACACCTTC. Full variable domain (missing parts from reference TRBV2 and TRBJ1-2): EPEVTQTPSHQVTQMGQEVILRCVPISNHLYFYWYRQILGQKVEFLVSFYNNEISEKSEIFDDQFSVERPDGSNFTLKIRSTKLEDSAMYFCASSDQGATNYGYTFGSGTRLTVV.

The chain carries TRBV28 and TRBJ1-1, with unresolved D. CDR3 length: 17 residues. The V gene lost 1 base and the J gene lost 1 base, with 16 bases spanning the gap. Germline values: CDR1 MDHEN, CDR2 SYDVKM. In DNA, the CDR3 is TGTGCCAGCAGTTTATTTGCCGGGGTGGCGGCGAACACTGAAGCTTTCTTT. Translation gives CASSLFAGVAANTEAFF. The complete variable domain, with remaining parts taken from reference TRBV28 and TRBJ1-1, reads DVKVTQSSRYLVKRTGEKVFLECVQDMDHENMFWYRQDPGLGLRLIYFSYDVKMKEKGDIPEGYSVSREKKERFSLILESASTNQTSMYLCASSLFAGVAANTEAFFGQGTRLTVV.

Turning to this clone: The identical CDR3 is also encoded by other nucleotide sequences in the sample. The CDR3 here is CASSRDRGQETQYF. DNA of the CDR3: TGTGCCAGCTCACGGGACAGGGGACAAGAGACCCAGTACTTC. V is TRBV18 and J is TRBJ2-5; TRBD1 aligns across 10 bases. The germline V gene encodes CDR1 KGHSH and CDR2 LQKENI. The CDR3 runs to 14 residues. Trimming removed 4 bases from V and 2 bases from J; junction bases left unmatched: 1.

The V call is TRBV5-3, the J call TRBJ2-7; D ambiguous. TRBV5-3 counts as an open reading frame of uncertain function. V was shortened by 0 bases and J by 3 bases, with 4 bases between the two germline ends. CDR3 size: 12 residues. CDR3 sequence (DNA): TGTGCCAGAAGCTTGGGGGGCTACGAGCAGTACTTC. This translates into CARSLGGYEQYF.

The J gene is TRBJ2-7, the V gene TRBV5-1, with unresolved D. In germline, CDR1 is SGHRS, CDR2 YFSETQ. The CDR3 loop spans 15 amino acids. Between the trimmed V and J ends, which lost 0 bases and 1 base, there was a span of 11 bases. CDR3 DNA sequence: TGCGCCAGCAGCTTGGCCGGAAGTCTTTCCTACGAGCAGTACTTC. Its translation: CASSLAGSLSYEQYF.